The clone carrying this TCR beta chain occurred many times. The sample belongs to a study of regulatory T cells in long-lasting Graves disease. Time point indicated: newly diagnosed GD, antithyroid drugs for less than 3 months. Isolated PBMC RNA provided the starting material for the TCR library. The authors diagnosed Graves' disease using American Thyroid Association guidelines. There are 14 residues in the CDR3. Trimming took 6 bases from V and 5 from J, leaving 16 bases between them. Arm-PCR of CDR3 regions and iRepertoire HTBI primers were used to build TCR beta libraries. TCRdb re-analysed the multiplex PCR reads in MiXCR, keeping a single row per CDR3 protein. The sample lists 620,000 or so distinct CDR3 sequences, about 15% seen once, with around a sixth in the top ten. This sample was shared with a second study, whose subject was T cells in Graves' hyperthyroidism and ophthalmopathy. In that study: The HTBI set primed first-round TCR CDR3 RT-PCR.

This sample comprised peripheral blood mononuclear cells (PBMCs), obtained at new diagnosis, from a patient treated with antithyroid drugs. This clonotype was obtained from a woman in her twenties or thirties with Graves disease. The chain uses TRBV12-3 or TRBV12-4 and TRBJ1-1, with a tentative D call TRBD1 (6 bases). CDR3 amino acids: CASSSGGARTEAFF. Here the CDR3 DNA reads TGTGCCAGCAGCTCCGGGGGGGCGAGAACTGAAGCTTTCTTT.